The source of this T cell receptor (beta chain) is a study of T cells in Graves' hyperthyroidism and ophthalmopathy. Study results and limitations: In blood, most of the thyroid clonotypes expanded above 0.001 were also present.

CDR3 length: 13 residues. Trimming cost V 5 bases and J 4 bases; bases outside gene matches: 4. In germline, CDR1 is SGDLS, CDR2 YYNGEE. Comment on this clonotype: The antigen is undetermined. Just one base apart from a much larger clone, this may be a read error. The missing conserved phenylalanine or tryptophan at the end of this CDR3 makes a read error likely.

RNA transcripts served as the template for amplifying TCR beta CDR3 regions. HTBI primers were the set used in a first-round RT-PCR of the TCR CDR3. One entry per CDR3 protein results from TCRdb running MiXCR on the multiplex PCR reads. The sample yields 500,000 to 800,000 distinct CDR3 sequences, about 45% seen once. Used for diagnoses were clinical symptoms, serum thyroxine and TRAb, thyroid ultrasound and orbital computed tomography. The sequence came from an adult man with Graves' disease, either hyperthyroidism or ophthalmopathy (not recorded which). What was sequenced was peripheral blood or thyroid tissue (not recorded which). This chain links TRBV9 with TRBJ1-2, with TRBD1 matching over 8 bases. Written as DNA, the CDR3 is TGTGCCAGCAGTGAGCAGGGGGCCTATGGCTACACCCTC. Protein: CASSEQGAYGYTL.